The subject of this entry is one TCR beta chain. Its antigen remains unknown. One end of the junction is discordant with germline, which a read error may explain. This sample is drawn from a study of T-cell memory formation after mild COVID-19. At the level of the study: Largely, the TCR clusters proved donor specific. Study outcomes and limitations: Prior to infection, memory already included some responding clones, suggesting cross-reactive memory joined. Shrinking CD4+ clones resided mostly in CM and EM, and CD8+ ones in EMRA.

TCR alpha and TCR beta cDNA libraries carrying sample barcodes and UMIs were produced by 5'RACE using constant-segment primers. TCRdb analysed the 5' RACE reads with MiXCR anew, one entry per CDR3 protein. The top ten clones hold 22% of a sample with 310,000 or so distinct CDR3 sequences, approximately 15% of them seen once. From germline, CDR1 is LNHNV and CDR2 YYDKDF (reference sequence). The CDR3 runs 17 residues. The sequenced sample consisted of PBMCs or a T cell subset sorted from them (not recorded which). The chain recombines TRBV15 with TRBJ2-2; the match to TRBD2 covers 8 bases. The TCR sequence derives from a man aged 18 to 29 who had mild COVID-19 (a few samples of this study predate the infection). Cell type and time point are not known. The CDR3 nucleotides are TGTGCCACCAGCAGAGGGGTCGGCGGGGGGAACCCCGGGGAGCTGTTTTTT. Translating gives CATSRGVGGGNPGELFF. The complete variable domain, with remaining parts taken from reference TRBV15 and TRBJ2-2, reads DAMVIQNPRYQVTQFGKPVTLSCSQTLNHNVMYWYQQKSSQAPKLLFHYYDKDFNNEADTPDNFQSRRPNTSFCFLDIRSPGLGDTAMYLCATSRGVGGGNPGELFFGEGSRLTVL.